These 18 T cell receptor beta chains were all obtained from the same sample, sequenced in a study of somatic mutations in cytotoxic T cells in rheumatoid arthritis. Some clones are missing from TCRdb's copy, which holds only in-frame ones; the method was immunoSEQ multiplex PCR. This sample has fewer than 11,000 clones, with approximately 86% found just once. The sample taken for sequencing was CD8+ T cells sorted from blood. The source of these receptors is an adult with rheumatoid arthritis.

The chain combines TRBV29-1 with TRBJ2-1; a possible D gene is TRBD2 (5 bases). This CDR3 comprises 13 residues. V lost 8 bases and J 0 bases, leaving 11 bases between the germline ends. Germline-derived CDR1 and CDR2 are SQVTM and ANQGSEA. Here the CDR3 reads CSISEISYNEQFF. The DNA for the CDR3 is TGCAGCATTAGCGAAATCTCCTACAATGAGCAGTTCTTC.

In DNA, the CDR3 is TGTGCCAGCAGCCCTTCGGGTAGCGGGGGCTACAATGAGCAGTTCTTC. This gives the protein CASSPSGSGGYNEQFF. The V and J genes are TRBV9 and TRBJ2-1; 9 bases map to TRBD2. Germline loops: CDR1 SGDLS, CDR2 YYNGEE. The CDR3 length is 16 residues. Trimming at V came to 4 bases and at J to 3 bases, leaving 8 bases not matched to a gene. Filled out from reference TRBV9 and TRBJ2-1, the complete variable domain reads DSGVTQTPKHLITATGQRVTLRCSPRSGDLSVYWYQQSLDQGLQFLIQYYNGEERAKGNILERFSAQQFPDLHSELNLSSLELGDSALYFCASSPSGSGGYNEQFFGPGTRLTVL.

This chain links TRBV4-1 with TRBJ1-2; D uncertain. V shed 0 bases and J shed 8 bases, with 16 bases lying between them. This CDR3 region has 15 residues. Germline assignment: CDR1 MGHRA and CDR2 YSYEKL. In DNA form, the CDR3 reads TGCGCCAGCAGCCAAGAAGGGCAGTTAGCTGGAGGCTACACCTTC. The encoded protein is CASSQEGQLAGGYTF.

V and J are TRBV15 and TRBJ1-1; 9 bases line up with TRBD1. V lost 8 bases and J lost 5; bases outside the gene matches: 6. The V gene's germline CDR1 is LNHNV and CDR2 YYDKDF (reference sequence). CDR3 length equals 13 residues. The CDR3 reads CATAGDRATEAFF. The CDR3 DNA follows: TGTGCCACCGCCGGGGACAGGGCGACTGAAGCTTTCTTT. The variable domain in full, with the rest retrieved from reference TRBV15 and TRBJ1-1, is DAMVIQNPRYQVTQFGKPVTLSCSQTLNHNVMYWYQQKSSQAPKLLFHYYDKDFNNEADTPDNFQSRRPNTSFCFLDIRSPGLGDTAMYLCATAGDRATEAFFGQGTRLTVV.

The CDR3 DNA is TGTGCCAGCAGAGCAGTTACCTACGAGCAGTACTTC. Its protein is CASRAVTYEQYF. V gene TRBV27 combines with J gene TRBJ2-7; D is ambiguous. CDR3 length: 12 residues. Germline V gives CDR1 MNHEY, CDR2 SMNVEV (reference sequence). V gave up 6 bases and J gave up 2 bases, with 8 bases separating them.

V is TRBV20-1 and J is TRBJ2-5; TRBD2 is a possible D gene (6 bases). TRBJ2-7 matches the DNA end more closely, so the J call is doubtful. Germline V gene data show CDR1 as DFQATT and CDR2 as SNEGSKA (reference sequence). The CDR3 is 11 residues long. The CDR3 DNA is TGCAGTGCAGGGCGGGGCTACGAGCAGTACTTC. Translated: CSAGRGYEQYF.

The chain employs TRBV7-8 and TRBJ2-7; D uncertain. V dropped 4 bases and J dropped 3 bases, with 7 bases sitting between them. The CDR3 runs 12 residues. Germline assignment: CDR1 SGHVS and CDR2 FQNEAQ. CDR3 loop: CASSSENYEQYF. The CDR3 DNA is TGTGCCAGCAGCTCAGAGAACTACGAGCAGTACTTC.

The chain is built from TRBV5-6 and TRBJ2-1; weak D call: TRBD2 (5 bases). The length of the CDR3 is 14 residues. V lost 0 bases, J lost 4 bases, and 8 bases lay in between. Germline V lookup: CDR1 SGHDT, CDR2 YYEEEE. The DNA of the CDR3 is TGTGCCAGCAGCTTGGTCATAGCGTACAATGAGCAGTTCTTC. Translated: CASSLVIAYNEQFF. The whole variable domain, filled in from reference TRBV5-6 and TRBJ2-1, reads DAGVTQSPTHLIKTRGQQVTLRCSPKSGHDTVSWYQQALGQGPQFIFQYYEEEERQRGNFPDRFSGHQFPNYSSELNVNALLLGDSALYLCASSLVIAYNEQFFGPGTRLTVL.

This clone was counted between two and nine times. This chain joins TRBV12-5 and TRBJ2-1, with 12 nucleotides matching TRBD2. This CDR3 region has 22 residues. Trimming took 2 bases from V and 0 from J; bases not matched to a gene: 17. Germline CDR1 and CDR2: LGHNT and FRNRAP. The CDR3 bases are TGTGCTAGTGGTTTGACTTACCCTAGCGGGAGGGCCCCCCTCAGCTCCTACAATGAGCAGTTCTTC. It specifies CASGLTYPSGRAPLSSYNEQFF.

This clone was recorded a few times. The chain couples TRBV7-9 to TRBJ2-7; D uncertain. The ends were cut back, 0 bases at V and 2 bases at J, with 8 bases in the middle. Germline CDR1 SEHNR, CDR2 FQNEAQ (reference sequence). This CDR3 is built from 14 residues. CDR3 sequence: CASSLAGRPYEQYF. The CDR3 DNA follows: TGTGCCAGCAGCTTAGCCGGGCGACCCTACGAGCAGTACTTC.

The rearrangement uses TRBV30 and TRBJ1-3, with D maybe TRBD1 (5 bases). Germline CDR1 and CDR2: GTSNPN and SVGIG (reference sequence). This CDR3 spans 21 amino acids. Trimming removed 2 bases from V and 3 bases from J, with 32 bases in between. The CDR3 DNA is TGTGCCTGGAGTAAGGAGGGGACGGTCATAGTCGGTGTTGGGGTTGGAAACACCATATATTTT. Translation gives CAWSKEGTVIVGVGVGNTIYF.

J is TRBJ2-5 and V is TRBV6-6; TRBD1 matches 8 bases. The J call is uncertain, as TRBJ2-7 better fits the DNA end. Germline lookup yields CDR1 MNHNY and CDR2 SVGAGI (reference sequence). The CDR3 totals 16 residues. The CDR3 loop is CASSYSLGQESYEQYF. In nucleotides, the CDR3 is TGTGCCAGCAGTTACTCCCTGGGACAGGAATCCTACGAGCAGTACTTC.

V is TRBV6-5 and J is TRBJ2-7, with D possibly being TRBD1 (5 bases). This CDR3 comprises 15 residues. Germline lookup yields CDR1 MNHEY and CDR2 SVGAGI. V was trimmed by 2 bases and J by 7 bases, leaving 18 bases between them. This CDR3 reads CASSYEVSDAGEQYF. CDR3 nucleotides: TGTGCCAGCAGTTACGAGGTATCCGACGCAGGGGAGCAGTACTTC.

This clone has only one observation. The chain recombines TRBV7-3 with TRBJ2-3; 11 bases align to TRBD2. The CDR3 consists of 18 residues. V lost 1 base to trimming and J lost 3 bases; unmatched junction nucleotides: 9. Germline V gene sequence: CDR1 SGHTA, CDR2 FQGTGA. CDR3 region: CASSLMSLAGEKTDTQYF. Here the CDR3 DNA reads TGTGCCAGCAGCTTAATGTCACTAGCGGGGGAAAAGACAGATACGCAGTATTTT.

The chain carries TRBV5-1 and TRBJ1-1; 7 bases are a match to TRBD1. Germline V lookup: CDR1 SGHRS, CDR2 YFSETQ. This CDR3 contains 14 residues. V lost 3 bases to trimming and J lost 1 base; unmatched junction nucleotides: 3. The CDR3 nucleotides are TGCGCCAGCAGCTACCGGGACAGGAACACTGAAGCTTTCTTT. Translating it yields CASSYRDRNTEAFF.

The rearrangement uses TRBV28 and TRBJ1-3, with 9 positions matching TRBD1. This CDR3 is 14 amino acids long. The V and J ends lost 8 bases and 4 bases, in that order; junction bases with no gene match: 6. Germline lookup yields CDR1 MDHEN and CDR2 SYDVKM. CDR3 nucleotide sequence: TGTGCCAGCCGAGGGACAGGGTTGGGAAACACCATATATTTT. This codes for CASRGTGLGNTIYF. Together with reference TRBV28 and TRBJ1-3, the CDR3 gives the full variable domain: DVKVTQSSRYLVKRTGEKVFLECVQDMDHENMFWYRQDPGLGLRLIYFSYDVKMKEKGDIPEGYSVSREKKERFSLILESASTNQTSMYLCASRGTGLGNTIYFGEGSWLTVV.

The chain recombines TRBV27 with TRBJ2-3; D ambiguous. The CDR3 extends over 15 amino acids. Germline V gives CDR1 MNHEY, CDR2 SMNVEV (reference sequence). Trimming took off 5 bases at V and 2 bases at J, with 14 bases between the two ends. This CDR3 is CASSPWTPLTDTQYF. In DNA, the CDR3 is TGTGCCAGCAGTCCCTGGACCCCCCTCACAGATACGCAGTATTTT.

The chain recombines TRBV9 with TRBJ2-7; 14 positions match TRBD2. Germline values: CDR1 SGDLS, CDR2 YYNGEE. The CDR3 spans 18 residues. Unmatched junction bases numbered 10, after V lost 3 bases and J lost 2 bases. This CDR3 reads CASSATGTSGGGTYEQYF. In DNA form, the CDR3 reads TGTGCCAGCAGCGCGACCGGGACTAGCGGGGGCGGGACCTACGAGCAGTACTTC.